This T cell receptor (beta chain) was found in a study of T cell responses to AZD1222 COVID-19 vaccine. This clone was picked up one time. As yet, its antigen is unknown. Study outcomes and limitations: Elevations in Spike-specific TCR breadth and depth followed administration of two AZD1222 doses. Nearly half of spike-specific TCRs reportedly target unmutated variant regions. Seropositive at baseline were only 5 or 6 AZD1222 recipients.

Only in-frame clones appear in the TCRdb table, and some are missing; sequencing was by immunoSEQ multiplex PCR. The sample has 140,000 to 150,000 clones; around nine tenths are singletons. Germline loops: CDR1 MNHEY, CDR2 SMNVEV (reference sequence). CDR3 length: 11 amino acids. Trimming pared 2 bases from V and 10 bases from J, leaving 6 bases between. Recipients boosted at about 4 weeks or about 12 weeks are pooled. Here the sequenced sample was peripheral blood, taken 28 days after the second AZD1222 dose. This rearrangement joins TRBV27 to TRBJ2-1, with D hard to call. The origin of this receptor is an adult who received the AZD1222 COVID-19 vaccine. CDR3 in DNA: TGTGCCAGCAGTTTAGGATACGAGCAGTTCTTC. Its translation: CASSLGYEQFF.